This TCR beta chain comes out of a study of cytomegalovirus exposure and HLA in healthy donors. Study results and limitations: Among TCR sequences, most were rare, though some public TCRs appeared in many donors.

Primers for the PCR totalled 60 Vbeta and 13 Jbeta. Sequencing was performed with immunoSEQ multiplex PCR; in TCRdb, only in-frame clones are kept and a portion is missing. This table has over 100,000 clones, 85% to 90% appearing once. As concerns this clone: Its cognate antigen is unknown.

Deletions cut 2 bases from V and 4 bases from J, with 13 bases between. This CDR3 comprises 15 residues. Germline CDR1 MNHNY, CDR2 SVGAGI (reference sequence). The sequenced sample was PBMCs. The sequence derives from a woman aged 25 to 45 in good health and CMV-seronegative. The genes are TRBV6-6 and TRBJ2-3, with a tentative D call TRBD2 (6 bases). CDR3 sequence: CASSYRRDGADTQYF. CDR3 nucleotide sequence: TGTGCCAGCAGTTACCGGCGGGATGGGGCAGATACGCAGTATTTT.